This T cell receptor beta chain derives from a study of blood T cell repertoires in COVID-19. In the study overall: The United States, Italy and Spain provided the acute and convalescent COVID-19 samples. In each case, the material was cDNA or gDNA derived from T cells, B-cell-depleted T cells, or PBMCs.

As processed by the authors: Reference gene primer amplification gave estimated nucleated cell counts. The table came from immunoSEQ multiplex PCR; TCRdb's copy has only in-frame clones and leaves some out. V, J and clone size are those of that table, while D and trimming were read from the DNA. Here the sample spans roughly 250,000 clones, around 87% being singletons. In assigning cohorts, the study relied on participant-reported clinical history. CDR3 size: 15 residues. The V gene's germline CDR1 is LNHDA and CDR2 SQIVND (reference sequence). The V end was cut by 3 bases, the J end by 2 bases, with 13 bases between.

The sample comprised PBMCs or T cells enriched from blood (not recorded which). This clonotype was obtained from a woman younger than 45 with acute COVID-19. This chain links TRBV19 with TRBJ1-1; D might be TRBD1 (6 bases). CDR3 coding DNA: TGTGCCAGTAGTATCAATAGGGGGGGTAACACTGAAGCTTTCTTT. Translating it yields CASSINRGGNTEAFF.